This TCR beta chain derives from a study of blood T cell repertoires in COVID-19. V shed 8 bases, J shed 10 bases, and the junction held 9 bases outside the gene matches. Germline CDR1 is MNHEY and CDR2 is SMNVEV (reference sequence). This CDR3 contains 14 residues. Method: immunoSEQ multiplex PCR; TCRdb's copy keeps in-frame clones and lacks some. The table lists about 240,000 clones, approximately 83% of them singletons. This clonotype originated in a woman aged 80 or older with acute or convalescent COVID-19. The chain has TRBV27 and TRBJ1-6, with TRBD1 matching over 9 bases. The sequencing sample was made of peripheral blood. CDR3 in amino acids: CASQIQGAGSPLHF. For the CDR3, the DNA is TGTGCCAGCCAGATACAGGGGGCAGGGTCACCCCTCCACTTT.